Reported below is one TCR beta chain. Original processing notes: For nucleated cells, counts were estimated from reference gene primer amplification. The repertoire was sequenced with immunoSEQ multiplex PCR; TCRdb's copy has only in-frame clones and lacks some. For V, J and clone size, that table is used; D and trimming come from the DNA. The table records about 530,000 clones, about 88% of them present only once. The sample comes from a study of blood T cell repertoires in COVID-19. There are 13 residues in the CDR3. V lost 4 bases, J lost 6 bases, and 10 bases lay in between. Per the germline V gene, CDR1 is SGHKS and CDR2 is YYEKEE (reference sequence).

The clonotype comes from a woman aged 45-60 years with COVID-19, enrolled during active disease. The chain employs TRBV5-5 and TRBJ2-2; maybe TRBD1 (6 bases). The specimen was peripheral blood. The CDR3 DNA follows: TGTGCCAGCAGCCCCGAGGGGGCCGGGGAGCTGTTTTTT. This sequence encodes CASSPEGAGELFF.